Presented here are 27 T cell receptor beta chains from one specimen sequenced in a study of PD-1 blockade in classical Hodgkin lymphoma. The repertoire was sequenced with immunoSEQ multiplex PCR; TCRdb's copy has only in-frame clones and lacks some. The sample contains 45,000 to 60,000 clones, roughly three quarters of which appear only once. The time point is: cycle 4 day 1 (C4D1), after about 6 weeks of nivolumab. The patients all showed relapse after autologous stem cell transplantation, while their brentuximab vedotin exposure varied. The source was peripheral blood mononuclear cells (PBMCs), collected before the fourth cycle of nivolumab. These receptors were obtained from a human donor with classical Hodgkin lymphoma.

The genes are TRBV5-1 and TRBJ2-7; 11 bases map to TRBD1. This CDR3 comprises 15 residues. From germline, CDR1 is SGHRS and CDR2 YFSETQ. The V segment lost 2 bases and the J segment 5 bases; nucleotides outside the gene matches: 6. CDR3 bases: TGCGCCAGCAGCTTCGACCCGGGACAGGGGGACGAGCAGTACTTC. Amino acid sequence: CASSFDPGQGDEQYF. The complete variable domain, with remaining parts taken from reference TRBV5-1 and TRBJ2-7, reads KAGVTQTPRYLIKTRGQQVTLSCSPISGHRSVSWYQQTPGQGLQFLFEYFSETQRNKGNFPGRFSGRQFSNSRSEMNVSTLELGDSALYLCASSFDPGQGDEQYFGPGTRLTVT.

The chain recombines TRBV21-1 with TRBJ2-7. TRBV21-1 is a pseudogene. This CDR3 is built from 15 residues. CDR3 sequence: CASNGWPHGSYEQYF. CDR3 DNA sequence: TGTGCCAGCAATGGGTGGCCCCACGGTTCCTACGAGCAGTACTTC.

The count of this clone is one. The CDR3 DNA follows: TGTGCCAGCAGCTCACCGGGACAGTCCAACTATGGCTACACCTTC. Its protein product is CASSSPGQSNYGYTF. V and J are TRBV6-5 and TRBJ1-2; TRBD1 matches 7 bases. The V gene end was trimmed by 6 bases and the J gene end by 2 bases; junction bases not matched to a gene: 9. CDR1 and CDR2 from the germline V gene are MNHEY and SVGAGI. The CDR3 spans 15 residues.

The rearrangement joins TRBV4-2 to TRBJ1-2, with D possibly being TRBD1 (5 bases). V gave up 0 bases and J gave up 4 bases, with 18 bases separating them. The CDR3 runs to 17 residues. The germline V gene has CDR1 LGHNA and CDR2 YNFKEQ. The CDR3 loop reads CASSQEEQVEFFYGYTF. The CDR3, as DNA: TGTGCCAGCAGCCAAGAGGAACAGGTCGAATTTTTCTATGGCTACACCTTC.

This clone has a handful of counts. This chain uses TRBV13 with TRBJ2-2, with D possibly TRBD1 on 6 matching bases. V was clipped by 5 bases and J by 6 bases, with 10 bases between them. CDR3 length equals 13 residues. CDR1 and CDR2 (germline): PRHDT, FYEKMQ (reference sequence). CDR3 sequence reads: CASSRQGPGELFF. CDR3 DNA: TGTGCCAGCAGCCGCCAGGGGCCCGGGGAGCTGTTTTTT. Together with reference TRBV13 and TRBJ2-2, the CDR3 gives the full variable domain: AAGVIQSPRHLIKEKRETATLKCYPIPRHDTVYWYQQGPGQDPQFLISFYEKMQSDKGSIPDRFSAQQFSDYHSELNMSSLELGDSALYFCASSRQGPGELFFGEGSRLTVL.

The chain is built from TRBV2 and TRBJ1-3; no reliable D call. Per germline, CDR1 SNHLY and CDR2 FYNNEI. The V and J ends lost 2 bases and 4 bases respectively, with 12 bases between them. The CDR3 is 15 amino acids. Here the CDR3 DNA reads TGTGCCAGCAGTGAACAGCCAGGCGGCGGAAACACCATATATTTT. Its protein product is CASSEQPGGGNTIYF.

This chain links TRBV7-9 with TRBJ1-6; possibly TRBD1 for D (6 bases). Germline-derived CDR1 and CDR2 are SEHNR and FQNEAQ (reference sequence). The CDR3 runs to 15 residues. The ends were cut back, 1 base at V and 9 bases at J, with 13 bases in the middle. The CDR3 DNA is TGTGCCAGCAGCTTAGGGCAGGGGACTTCTTCACCCCTCCACTTT. Encoded protein: CASSLGQGTSSPLHF.

The count of this clone is one. The chain uses TRBV6-1 and TRBJ2-5; D not resolved. V lost 7 bases and J 9 bases, leaving 15 bases between the germline ends. Germline loops: CDR1 MNHNS, CDR2 SASEGT. The CDR3 totals 12 residues. DNA for the CDR3: TGTGCCAGCACCCTAAAACCCGGGCCCCAGTACTTC. Its translation: CASTLKPGPQYF.

The chain employs TRBV6-5 and TRBJ2-7; 11 bases fit TRBD2. V lost 5 bases, J lost 2 bases, and 5 bases stayed unmatched. Germline V lookup: CDR1 MNHEY, CDR2 SVGAGI. The CDR3 runs to 15 residues. As DNA, the CDR3 is TGTGCCAGCAGTCGAGGACTAGCGGGTACCTACGAGCAGTACTTC. Amino acids: CASSRGLAGTYEQYF.

V and J are TRBV6-5 and TRBJ1-5, with a possible D match to TRBD1 (6 bases). V was cut by 8 bases and J by 2 bases, with 10 bases left in between. The V gene's germline CDR1 is MNHEY and CDR2 SVGAGI. The CDR3 totals 13 residues. The CDR3 protein is CASRGAGNQPQHF. The CDR3 nucleotides are TGTGCCAGCCGGGGGGCAGGCAATCAGCCCCAGCATTTT.

The chain links TRBV5-6 to TRBJ2-3; D possibly corresponds to TRBD2 (7 bases). This CDR3 contains 14 residues. Trimming removed 1 base at V and 4 bases at J, with 10 bases between. Germline CDR1 SGHDT, CDR2 YYEEEE. Here the CDR3 reads CASSLWGGPDTQYF. The CDR3 nucleotides are TGTGCCAGCAGCTTGTGGGGGGGGCCAGATACGCAGTATTTT.

The V gene is TRBV25-1, the J gene TRBJ1-5, with a tentative D call TRBD1 (5 bases). Trimming pared 0 bases from V and 4 bases from J, leaving 7 bases between. CDR3 length: 14 residues. The germline V gene encodes CDR1 MGHDK and CDR2 SYGVNS. DNA of the CDR3: TGTGCCAGCAGTGAATACGGGGGAAATCAGCCCCAGCATTTT. Translated, it gives CASSEYGGNQPQHF.

The V call is TRBV13, the J call TRBJ2-7, with TRBD2 identical over 8 bases. The V segment lost 4 bases and the J segment 2 bases; nucleotides outside the gene matches: 7. The CDR3 has 15 residues. CDR1 is PRHDT, CDR2 FYEKMQ, per germline (reference sequence). CDR3 sequence reads: CASSYTRGGTYEQYF. The CDR3 DNA sequence: TGTGCCAGCAGCTATACTCGGGGGGGGACCTACGAGCAGTACTTC.

The chain uses TRBV27 and TRBJ1-1, with 7 bases aligning to TRBD1. V lost 2 bases, J lost 4 bases, and 4 bases stayed unmatched. The CDR3 runs 14 residues. The germline gives CDR1 MNHEY, CDR2 SMNVEV (reference sequence). As DNA, the CDR3 is TGTGCCAGCAGTTTACAGGGGGACGTCACTGAAGCTTTCTTT. This sequence encodes CASSLQGDVTEAFF.

This chain links TRBV4-3 with TRBJ1-1, with D uncertain. CDR1 is LGHNA, CDR2 YSLEER, per germline. This CDR3 is 16 amino acids long. Trimming cost V 0 bases and J 0 bases, with 11 bases left between them. The CDR3 DNA reads TGCGCCAGCAGCCAAGACGTCCGGCAGATGAACACTGAAGCTTTCTTT. This gives the protein CASSQDVRQMNTEAFF.

The gene calls are TRBV20-1 and TRBJ1-1; D remains unclear. Deletions cut 8 bases from V and 1 base from J, with 8 bases between. The CDR3 extends over 11 amino acids. The germline gives CDR1 DFQATT, CDR2 SNEGSKA (reference sequence). The CDR3 loop reads CSSPGNTEAFF. CDR3 sequence (DNA): TGCAGTTCCCCCGGGAACACTGAAGCTTTCTTT.

There are a few counts of this clone. This chain joins TRBV4-2 and TRBJ1-3, with D possibly TRBD1 on 5 matching bases. The CDR3 has 16 residues. The V end lost 2 bases, the J end lost 0 bases, and 11 bases lay between the germline ends. Germline loops: CDR1 LGHNA, CDR2 YNFKEQ. The CDR3 is CASSQNVGTSGNTIYF. Written as DNA, the CDR3 is TGTGCCAGCAGCCAAAATGTAGGGACCTCTGGAAACACCATATATTTT.

The rearrangement joins TRBV7-3 to TRBJ1-6; the D gene is possibly TRBD1 (6 bases). This CDR3 spans 14 amino acids. Germline V gene lookup returns CDR1 SGHTA and CDR2 FQGTGA. The V end lost 3 bases, the J end lost 10 bases, and 13 bases lay between the germline ends. Written as DNA, the CDR3 is TGTGCCAGCAGCTTGCTGGGGGCAAACTCACCCCTCCACTTT. It encodes CASSLLGANSPLHF.

The chain is built from TRBV9 and TRBJ1-2; unclear D gene. Per the germline V gene, CDR1 is SGDLS and CDR2 is YYNGEE. The CDR3 runs 14 residues. Trimming removed 6 bases from V and 4 bases from J, with 16 bases in between. This CDR3 is CASTTFGGGYGYTF. The CDR3 region has the DNA TGTGCCAGCACCACTTTCGGCGGAGGCTATGGCTACACCTTC.

The chain employs TRBV4-2 and TRBJ2-2; TRBD2 aligns across 8 bases. Germline lookup yields CDR1 LGHNA and CDR2 YNFKEQ. Unmatched junction bases numbered 9, after V lost 0 bases and J lost 6 bases. CDR3 length: 17 amino acids. This CDR3 reads CASSQDPTGGPAGELFF. Written as DNA, the CDR3 is TGTGCCAGCAGCCAAGATCCGACGGGGGGGCCCGCCGGGGAGCTGTTTTTT.

The CDR3 sequence is CASSLPGTTQYF. CDR3 sequence (DNA): TGTGCCAGCAGTTTACCCGGGACTACGCAGTATTTT. The rearrangement links TRBV27 to TRBJ2-3; D could derive from TRBD1 or TRBD2 (5 bases each). V lost 2 bases, J lost 8 bases, and 8 bases lay in between. The CDR3 consists of 12 residues. The V gene's germline CDR1 is MNHEY and CDR2 SMNVEV (reference sequence).

The V gene is TRBV25-1, the J gene TRBJ2-7; no reliable D call. Germline assignment: CDR1 MGHDK and CDR2 SYGVNS. The CDR3 runs to 13 residues. Trimming pared 7 bases from V and 3 bases from J, leaving 13 bases between. The CDR3 protein is CASTDPWRYEQYF. In DNA form, the CDR3 reads TGTGCCAGCACCGACCCATGGCGCTACGAGCAGTACTTC.

The chain carries TRBV30 and TRBJ2-5, with D perhaps TRBD1 (5 bases). This CDR3 is 14 amino acids long. Per the germline V gene, CDR1 is GTSNPN and CDR2 is SVGIG (reference sequence). Trimming cost V 0 bases and J 3 bases, with 11 bases left between them. The CDR3 DNA reads as TGTGCCTGGAGTGTAAAGGTCAGGGAAGAGACCCAGTACTTC. Translated, it gives CAWSVKVREETQYF.

This rearrangement joins TRBV29-1 to TRBJ2-3; TRBD1 might be the D (6 bases). V gave up 6 bases and J gave up 2 bases, with 18 bases separating them. This CDR3 spans 15 amino acids. Germline V gene sequence: CDR1 SQVTM, CDR2 ANQGSEA. CDR3 sequence: CSVPRTANPTDTQYF. The CDR3 region has the DNA TGCAGCGTCCCTCGGACAGCTAATCCCACAGATACGCAGTATTTT.

The J gene is TRBJ1-4, the V gene TRBV28; D is unclear. Trimming shortened V by 2 bases and J by 4 bases, and 8 bases separated the two germline ends. The CDR3 spans 14 residues. In germline, CDR1 is MDHEN, CDR2 SYDVKM. The CDR3 DNA reads as TGTGCCAGCAGTTTAGCGGGGATTAATGAAAAACTGTTTTTT. Protein: CASSLAGINEKLFF. Together with reference TRBV28 and TRBJ1-4, the CDR3 gives the full variable domain: DVKVTQSSRYLVKRTGEKVFLECVQDMDHENMFWYRQDPGLGLRLIYFSYDVKMKEKGDIPEGYSVSREKKERFSLILESASTNQTSMYLCASSLAGINEKLFFGSGTQLSVL.

V is TRBV5-1 and J is TRBJ2-7; 11 bases are a match to TRBD2. J lost 4 bases, V lost 4 bases, and 13 bases had no gene match. Germline-derived CDR1 and CDR2 are SGHRS and YFSETQ. The CDR3 sequence is 17 residues long. This CDR3 reads CASSPGQGTSGIYEQYF. As DNA, the CDR3 is TGCGCCAGCAGCCCAGGACAGGGGACTAGCGGAATTTACGAGCAGTACTTC.

The gene calls are TRBV2 and TRBJ1-1, with no clear D. Looked up from germline, CDR1 is SNHLY and CDR2 is FYNNEI. The CDR3 totals 12 residues. The V gene lost 3 bases and the J gene lost 14 bases, with 16 bases spanning the gap. In DNA form, the CDR3 reads TGTGCCAGCAGTGACTCTGGTGTGTCAAGGTTCTTT. This sequence encodes CASSDSGVSRFF.